This passage covers 6 T cell receptor beta chains from one sample sequenced in a study of control samples from healthy donors and cancer patients. Method: immunoSEQ multiplex PCR; TCRdb's copy keeps in-frame clones and lacks some. Found here are about 98,000 clones, 70% to 80% of them singletons; the top ten hold roughly a tenth. Material: blood. The source of these receptors is a woman between 25 and 40 years old in good health.

The V call is TRBV6-2 or TRBV6-3, the J call TRBJ1-1, with D unresolved. Trimming took 0 bases from V and 0 from J, leaving 11 bases between them. The CDR3 length is 16 residues. Germline V gives CDR1 MNHEY, CDR2 SVGEGT. CDR3: CASSYSAGQVNTEAFF. In DNA form, the CDR3 reads TGTGCCAGCAGTTACTCCGCCGGGCAGGTGAACACTGAAGCTTTCTTT.

The V call is TRBV19, the J call TRBJ1-5; a possible D gene is TRBD1 (5 bases). This CDR3 has 14 residues. Trimming took 0 bases from V and 3 from J, leaving 6 bases between them. CDR1 and CDR2 from the germline V gene are LNHDA and SQIVND (reference sequence). CDR3 bases: TGTGCCAGTAGTATAGAAGGGGTCAATCAGCCCCAGCATTTT. It encodes CASSIEGVNQPQHF.

The chain uses TRBV9 and TRBJ2-1; the D gene is possibly TRBD2 (6 bases). The V gene lost 3 bases and the J gene lost 10 bases, with 11 bases spanning the gap. The V gene's germline CDR1 is SGDLS and CDR2 YYNGEE. The CDR3 runs to 12 residues. CDR3 DNA sequence: TGTGCCAGCAGCGAGGACCGGGGGGAGCAGTTCTTC. The encoded protein is CASSEDRGEQFF.

J is TRBJ2-7 and V is TRBV11-2, with a weak D call TRBD2 (6 bases). This CDR3 is built from 15 residues. Germline V gene data show CDR1 as SGHAT and CDR2 as FQNNGV. V dropped 4 bases and J dropped 2 bases, with 15 bases sitting between them. The CDR3 region is CASSSRRTTTYEQYF. CDR3 DNA: TGTGCCAGCAGCTCGAGAAGGACTACGACCTACGAGCAGTACTTC.

The chain recombines TRBV20-1 with TRBJ2-3; D perhaps matches TRBD2 (5 bases). The V end was cut by 3 bases, the J end by 1 base, with 11 bases between. This CDR3 has 14 amino acids. CDR1 and CDR2 from the germline V gene are DFQATT and SNEGSKA (reference sequence). The CDR3: CSASISSGTDTQYF. The CDR3 DNA is TGCAGTGCTAGTATAAGTAGCGGCACAGATACGCAGTATTTT.

This chain joins TRBV18 and TRBJ1-5; no firm D call. Looked up from germline, CDR1 is KGHSH and CDR2 is LQKENI. Trimming removed 3 bases at V and 3 bases at J, with 6 bases between. The CDR3 is 13 amino acids. CDR3 nucleotides: TGTGCCAGCTCACCGTTAGACAATCAGCCCCAGCATTTT. Translating gives CASSPLDNQPQHF.